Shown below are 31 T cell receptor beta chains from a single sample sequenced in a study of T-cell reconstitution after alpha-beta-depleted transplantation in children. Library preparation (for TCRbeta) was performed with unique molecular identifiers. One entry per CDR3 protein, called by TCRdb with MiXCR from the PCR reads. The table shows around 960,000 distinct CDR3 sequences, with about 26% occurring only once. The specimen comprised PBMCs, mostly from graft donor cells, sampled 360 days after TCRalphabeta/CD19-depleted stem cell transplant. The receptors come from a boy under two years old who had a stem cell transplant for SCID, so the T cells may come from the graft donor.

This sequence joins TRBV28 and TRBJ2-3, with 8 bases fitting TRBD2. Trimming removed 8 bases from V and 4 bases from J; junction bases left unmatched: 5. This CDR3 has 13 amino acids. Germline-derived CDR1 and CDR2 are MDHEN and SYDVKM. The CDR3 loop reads CASAGLAPDTQYF. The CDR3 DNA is TGTGCCAGCGCTGGACTAGCCCCAGATACGCAGTATTTT. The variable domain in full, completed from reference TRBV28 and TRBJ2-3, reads DVKVTQSSRYLVKRTGEKVFLECVQDMDHENMFWYRQDPGLGLRLIYFSYDVKMKEKGDIPEGYSVSREKKERFSLILESASTNQTSMYLCASAGLAPDTQYFGPGTRLTVL.

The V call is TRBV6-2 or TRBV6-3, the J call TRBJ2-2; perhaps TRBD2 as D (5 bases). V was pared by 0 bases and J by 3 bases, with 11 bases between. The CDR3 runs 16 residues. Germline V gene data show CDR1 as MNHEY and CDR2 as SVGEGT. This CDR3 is CASSYSLGVDTGELFF. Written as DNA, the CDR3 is TGTGCCAGCAGTTACTCCCTCGGGGTAGACACCGGGGAGCTGTTTTTT.

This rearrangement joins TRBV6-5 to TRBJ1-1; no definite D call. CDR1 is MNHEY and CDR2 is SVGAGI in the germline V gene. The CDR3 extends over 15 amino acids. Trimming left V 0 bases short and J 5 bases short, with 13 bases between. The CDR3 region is CASSYSPTLTTEAFF. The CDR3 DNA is TGTGCCAGCAGTTACTCCCCCACCCTAACGACTGAAGCTTTCTTT.

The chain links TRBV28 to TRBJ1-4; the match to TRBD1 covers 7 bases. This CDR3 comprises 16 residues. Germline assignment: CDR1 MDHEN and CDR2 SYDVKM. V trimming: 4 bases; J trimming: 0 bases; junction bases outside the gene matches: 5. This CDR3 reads CASSSADRATNEKLFF. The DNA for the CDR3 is TGTGCCAGCAGTTCGGCTGACAGGGCAACTAATGAAAAACTGTTTTTT. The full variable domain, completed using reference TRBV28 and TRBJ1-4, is DVKVTQSSRYLVKRTGEKVFLECVQDMDHENMFWYRQDPGLGLRLIYFSYDVKMKEKGDIPEGYSVSREKKERFSLILESASTNQTSMYLCASSSADRATNEKLFFGSGTQLSVL.

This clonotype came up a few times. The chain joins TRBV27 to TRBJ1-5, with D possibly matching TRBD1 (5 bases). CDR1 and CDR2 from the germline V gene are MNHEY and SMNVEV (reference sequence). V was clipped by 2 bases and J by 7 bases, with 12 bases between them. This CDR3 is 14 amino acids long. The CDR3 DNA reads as TGTGCCAGCAGTTTAAGCCCAGGGAACCAGCCCCAGCATTTT. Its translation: CASSLSPGNQPQHF.

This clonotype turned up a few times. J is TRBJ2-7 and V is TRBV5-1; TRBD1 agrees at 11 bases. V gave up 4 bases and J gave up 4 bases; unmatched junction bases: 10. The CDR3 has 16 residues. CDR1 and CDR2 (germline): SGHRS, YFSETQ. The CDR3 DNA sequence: TGCGCCAGCAGCCGTAACCGGGACAGGGGGACGTACGAGCAGTACTTC. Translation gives CASSRNRDRGTYEQYF.

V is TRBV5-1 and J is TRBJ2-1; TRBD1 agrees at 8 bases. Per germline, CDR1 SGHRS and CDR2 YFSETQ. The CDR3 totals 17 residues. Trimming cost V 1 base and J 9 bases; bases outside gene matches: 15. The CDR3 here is CASSLLPGTGGGIEQFF. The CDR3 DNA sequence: TGCGCCAGCAGCTTGTTACCCGGGACAGGTGGTGGCATTGAGCAGTTCTTC.

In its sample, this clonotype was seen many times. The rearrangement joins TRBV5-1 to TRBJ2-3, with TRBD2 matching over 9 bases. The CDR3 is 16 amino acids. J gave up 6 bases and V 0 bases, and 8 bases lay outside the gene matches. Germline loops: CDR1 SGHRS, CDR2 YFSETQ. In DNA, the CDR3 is TGCGCCAGCAGCTTGGACGGAGCGGGGGGAGGGGATACGCAGTATTTT. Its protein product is CASSLDGAGGGDTQYF.

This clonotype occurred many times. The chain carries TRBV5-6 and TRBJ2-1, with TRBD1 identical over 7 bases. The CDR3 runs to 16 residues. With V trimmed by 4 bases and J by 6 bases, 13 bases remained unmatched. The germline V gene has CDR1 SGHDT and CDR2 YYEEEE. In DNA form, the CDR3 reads TGTGCCAGCAGCGGACTTGGGACAGTCAAACCCAATGAGCAGTTCTTC. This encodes CASSGLGTVKPNEQFF.

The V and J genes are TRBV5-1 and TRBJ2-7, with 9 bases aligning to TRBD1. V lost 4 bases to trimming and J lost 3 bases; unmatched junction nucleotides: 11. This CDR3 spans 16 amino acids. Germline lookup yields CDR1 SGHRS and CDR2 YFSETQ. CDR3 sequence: CASSPDRGGLRYEQYF. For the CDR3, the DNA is TGCGCCAGCAGCCCCGACAGGGGGGGTCTCCGCTACGAGCAGTACTTC. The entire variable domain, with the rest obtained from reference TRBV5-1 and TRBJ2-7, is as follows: KAGVTQTPRYLIKTRGQQVTLSCSPISGHRSVSWYQQTPGQGLQFLFEYFSETQRNKGNFPGRFSGRQFSNSRSEMNVSTLELGDSALYLCASSPDRGGLRYEQYFGPGTRLTVT.

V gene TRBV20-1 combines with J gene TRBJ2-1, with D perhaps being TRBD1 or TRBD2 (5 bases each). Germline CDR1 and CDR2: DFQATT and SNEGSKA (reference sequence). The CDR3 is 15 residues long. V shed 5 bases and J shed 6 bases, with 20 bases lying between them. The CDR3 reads CSAPPRRTGPNEQFF. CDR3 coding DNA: TGCAGTGCTCCGCCAAGGCGGACGGGGCCCAATGAGCAGTTCTTC.

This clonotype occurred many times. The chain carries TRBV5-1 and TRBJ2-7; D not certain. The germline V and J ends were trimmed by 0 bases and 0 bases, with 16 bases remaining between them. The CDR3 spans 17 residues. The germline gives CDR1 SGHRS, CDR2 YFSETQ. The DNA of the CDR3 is TGCGCCAGCAGCTTGGACGGAGTGGCGTACGTCTCCTACGAGCAGTACTTC. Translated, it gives CASSLDGVAYVSYEQYF.

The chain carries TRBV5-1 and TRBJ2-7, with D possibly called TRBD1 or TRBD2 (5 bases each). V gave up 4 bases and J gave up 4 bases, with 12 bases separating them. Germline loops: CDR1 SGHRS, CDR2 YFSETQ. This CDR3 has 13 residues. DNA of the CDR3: TGCGCCAGCAGCCCTCATTGGGGGTACGAGCAGTACTTC. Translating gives CASSPHWGYEQYF. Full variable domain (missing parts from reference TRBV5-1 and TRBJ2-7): KAGVTQTPRYLIKTRGQQVTLSCSPISGHRSVSWYQQTPGQGLQFLFEYFSETQRNKGNFPGRFSGRQFSNSRSEMNVSTLELGDSALYLCASSPHWGYEQYFGPGTRLTVT.

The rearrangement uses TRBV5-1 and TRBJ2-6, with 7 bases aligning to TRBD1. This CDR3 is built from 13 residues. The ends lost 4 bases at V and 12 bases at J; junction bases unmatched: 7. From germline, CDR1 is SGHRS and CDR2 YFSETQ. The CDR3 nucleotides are TGCGCCAGCAGCCCGGGACAGTCCTCCGTCCTGACTTTC. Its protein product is CASSPGQSSVLTF.

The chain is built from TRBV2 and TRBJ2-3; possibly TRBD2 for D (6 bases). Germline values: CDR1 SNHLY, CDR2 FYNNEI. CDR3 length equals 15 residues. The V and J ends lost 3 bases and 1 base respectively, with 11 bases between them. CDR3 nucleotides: TGTGCCAGCAGTGACCCGCGACTAGGCACAGATACGCAGTATTTT. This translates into CASSDPRLGTDTQYF.

The CDR3 sequence: CASFREKAGANVLTF. The CDR3 DNA reads as TGTGCCAGCTTTAGGGAGAAGGCTGGGGCCAACGTCCTGACTTTC. The J gene is TRBJ2-6, the V gene TRBV6-2 or TRBV6-3, with D tentatively TRBD2 (5 bases). Trimming cost V 8 bases and J 2 bases, with 13 bases left between them. CDR3 length equals 15 residues. Germline V gives CDR1 MNHEY, CDR2 SVGEGT.

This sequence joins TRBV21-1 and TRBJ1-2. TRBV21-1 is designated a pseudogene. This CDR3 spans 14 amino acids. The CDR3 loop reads CASSKGSANYGYTF. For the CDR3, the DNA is TGTGCCAGCAGCAAAGGGTCGGCTAACTATGGCTACACCTTC.

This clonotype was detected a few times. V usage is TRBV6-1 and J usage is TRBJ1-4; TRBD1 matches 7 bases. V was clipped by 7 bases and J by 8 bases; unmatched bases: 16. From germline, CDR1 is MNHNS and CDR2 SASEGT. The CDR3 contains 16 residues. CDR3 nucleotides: TGTGCCAGCAAAGGGGGTGCGACAGGGTCACGAGAAAAACTGTTTTTT. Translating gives CASKGGATGSREKLFF.

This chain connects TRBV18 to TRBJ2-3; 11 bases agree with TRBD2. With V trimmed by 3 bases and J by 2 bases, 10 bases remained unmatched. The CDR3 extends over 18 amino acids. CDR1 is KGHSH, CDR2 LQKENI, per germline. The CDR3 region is CASSPTQLAGGSTDTQYF. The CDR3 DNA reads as TGTGCCAGCTCACCCACCCAGCTAGCGGGGGGATCCACAGATACGCAGTATTTT.

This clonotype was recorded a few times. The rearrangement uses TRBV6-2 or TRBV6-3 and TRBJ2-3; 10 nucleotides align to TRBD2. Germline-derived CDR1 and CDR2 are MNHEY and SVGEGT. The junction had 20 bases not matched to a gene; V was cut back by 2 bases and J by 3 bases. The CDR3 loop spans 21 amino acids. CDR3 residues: CASSYDPLGSGGAFRTDTQYF. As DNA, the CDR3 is TGTGCCAGCAGTTACGACCCGCTTGGGAGCGGGGGGGCTTTTCGGACAGATACGCAGTATTTT.

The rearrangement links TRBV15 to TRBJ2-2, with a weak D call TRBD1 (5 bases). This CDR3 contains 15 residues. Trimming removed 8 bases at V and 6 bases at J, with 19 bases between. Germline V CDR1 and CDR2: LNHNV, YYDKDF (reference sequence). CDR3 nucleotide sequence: TGTGCCACCCAAAGGGGAACAACAGATTCCGGGGAGCTGTTTTTT. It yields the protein CATQRGTTDSGELFF.

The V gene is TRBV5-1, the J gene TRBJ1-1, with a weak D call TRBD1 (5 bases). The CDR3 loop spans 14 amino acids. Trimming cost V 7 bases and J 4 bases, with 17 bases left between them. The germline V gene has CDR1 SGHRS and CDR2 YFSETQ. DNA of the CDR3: TGCGCCAGCTTGCCCAGCGTGGGGGGCACTGAAGCTTTCTTT. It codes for CASLPSVGGTEAFF. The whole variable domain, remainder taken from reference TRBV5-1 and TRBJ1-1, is KAGVTQTPRYLIKTRGQQVTLSCSPISGHRSVSWYQQTPGQGLQFLFEYFSETQRNKGNFPGRFSGRQFSNSRSEMNVSTLELGDSALYLCASLPSVGGTEAFFGQGTRLTVV.

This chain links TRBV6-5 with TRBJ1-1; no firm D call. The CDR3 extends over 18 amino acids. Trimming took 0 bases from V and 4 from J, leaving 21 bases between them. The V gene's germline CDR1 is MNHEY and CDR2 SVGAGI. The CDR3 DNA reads TGTGCCAGCAGTTACTCGGGTGACATCGGGTATGGAGGCACTGAAGCTTTCTTT. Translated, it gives CASSYSGDIGYGGTEAFF.

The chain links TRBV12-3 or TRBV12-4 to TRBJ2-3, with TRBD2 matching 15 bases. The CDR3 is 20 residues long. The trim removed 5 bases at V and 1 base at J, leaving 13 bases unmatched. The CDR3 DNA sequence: TGTGCCAGCAGTCAAAGACCCGGACTAGCGGGGGGGCGTCGCACAGATACGCAGTATTTT. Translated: CASSQRPGLAGGRRTDTQYF.

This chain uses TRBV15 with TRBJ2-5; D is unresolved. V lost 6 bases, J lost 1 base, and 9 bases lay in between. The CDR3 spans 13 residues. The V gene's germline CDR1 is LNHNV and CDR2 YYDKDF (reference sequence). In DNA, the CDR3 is TGTGCCACCAGTCCGGACCCCCAAGAGACCCAGTACTTC. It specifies CATSPDPQETQYF.

This CDR3 reads CAWSGGVSGTVAKNIQYF. The CDR3 coding sequence is TGTGCCTGGAGTGGAGGGGTTTCTGGGACAGTAGCCAAAAACATTCAGTACTTC. The V gene is TRBV30, the J gene TRBJ2-4; 7 bases line up with TRBD1. V gave up 1 base and J gave up 0 bases; unmatched junction bases: 12. The CDR3 runs to 18 residues. CDR1 is GTSNPN, CDR2 SVGIG, per germline (reference sequence).

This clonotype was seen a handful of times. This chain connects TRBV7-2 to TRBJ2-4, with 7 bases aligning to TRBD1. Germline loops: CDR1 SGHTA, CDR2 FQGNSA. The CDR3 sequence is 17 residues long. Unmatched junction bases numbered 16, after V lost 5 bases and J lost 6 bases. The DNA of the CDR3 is TGTGCCAGCAGCCTCCTGACAGGGCCGTCCGTGGGAAACATTCAGTACTTC. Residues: CASSLLTGPSVGNIQYF.

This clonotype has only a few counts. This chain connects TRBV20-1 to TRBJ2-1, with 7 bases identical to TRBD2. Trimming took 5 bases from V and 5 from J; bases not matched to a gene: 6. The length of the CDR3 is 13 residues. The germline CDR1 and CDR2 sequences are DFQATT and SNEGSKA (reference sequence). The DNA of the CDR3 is TGCAGTGCTCCGGGACTATCCAACAATGAGCAGTTCTTC. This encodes CSAPGLSNNEQFF.

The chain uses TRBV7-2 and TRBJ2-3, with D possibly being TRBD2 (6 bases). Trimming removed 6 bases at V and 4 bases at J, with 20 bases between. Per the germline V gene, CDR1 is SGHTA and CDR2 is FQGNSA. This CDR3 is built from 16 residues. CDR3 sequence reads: CASRIGGGASADTQYF. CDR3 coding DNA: TGTGCCAGCAGGATAGGCGGCGGGGCGAGTGCAGATACGCAGTATTTT.

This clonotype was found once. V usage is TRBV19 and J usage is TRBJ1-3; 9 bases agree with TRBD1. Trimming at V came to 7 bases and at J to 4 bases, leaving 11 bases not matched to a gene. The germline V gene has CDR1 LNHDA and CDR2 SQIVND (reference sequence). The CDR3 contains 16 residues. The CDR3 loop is CASNLPGTGSGNTIYF. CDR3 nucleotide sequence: TGTGCCAGTAATCTCCCCGGGACAGGGAGCGGAAACACCATATATTTT.

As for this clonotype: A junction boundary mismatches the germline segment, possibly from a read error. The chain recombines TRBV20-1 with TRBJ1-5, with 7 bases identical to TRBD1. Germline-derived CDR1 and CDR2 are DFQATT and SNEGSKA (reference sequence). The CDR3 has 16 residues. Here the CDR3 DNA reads TGCTGTGCTACCCGAACCGACAGGGTAGGGAATCAGCCCCAGCATTTT. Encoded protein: CCATRTDRVGNQPQHF.